The source of this TCR beta chain is a study of pediatric ulcerative colitis. Sequenced by immunoSEQ multiplex PCR; TCRdb stores in-frame clones only, minus some. The data hold tens of thousands of clones, with around 81% observed a single time. Deletions cut 5 bases from V and 3 bases from J, with 10 bases between. This CDR3 has 14 residues. Germline CDR1 KGHSH, CDR2 LQKENI. The rectum was sampled with one to two pinch biopsies at colonoscopy. This clonotype originated in a girl aged 10 to 17 with moderate ulcerative colitis. The chain carries TRBV18 and TRBJ2-2; tentatively, D is TRBD1 (5 bases). Sequencing was carried out using gut tissue. Written as DNA, the CDR3 is TGTGCCAGCTCAAAGGGGCAACACACCGGGGAGCTGTTTTTT. Translated: CASSKGQHTGELFF.